This entry describes one T cell receptor beta chain. V was clipped by 5 bases and J by 6 bases, with 17 bases between them. The CDR3 covers 15 residues. The germline V gene encodes CDR1 LNHNV and CDR2 YYDKDF (reference sequence). TCRdb itself ran the 5' RACE reads through MiXCR, one entry per CDR3 protein. The table records some 320,000 distinct CDR3 sequences, over 11% of them present only once. The entry originates in a study of T-cell memory formation after mild COVID-19. The source of this sequence is a man in his late teens or twenties who had mild COVID-19 (a few samples of this study predate the infection). Cell type and time point are not known. Sequencing was carried out using PBMCs or a T cell subset sorted from them (not recorded which). The rearrangement links TRBV15 to TRBJ2-1; weak D call: TRBD2 (5 bases). CDR3 sequence: CATSLDYAVANEQFF. In DNA form, the CDR3 reads TGTGCCACCAGCCTCGACTACGCTGTCGCCAATGAGCAGTTCTTC.